The T cell receptor beta chain under discussion was sequenced for a study of control samples from healthy donors and cancer patients. This CDR3 is 16 amino acids long. Trimming took 4 bases from V and 4 from J; bases not matched to a gene: 8. Germline V gene data show CDR1 as SGHNT and CDR2 as YYREEE (reference sequence). The method was immunoSEQ multiplex PCR; TCRdb's version includes in-frame clones alone and lacks a portion of them. The sample has about 130,000 clones, approximately 90% seen once; the top ten hold 8.6%. Sequencing was performed on blood. The gene calls are TRBV5-4 and TRBJ2-5, with TRBD1 matching 12 bases. The receptor was isolated from a man between 18 and 29 years old in good health. The chain's CDR3 is CASSPRDRGPGETQYF. Here the CDR3 DNA reads TGTGCCAGCAGCCCAAGGGACAGGGGGCCGGGAGAGACCCAGTACTTC.